Listed below are T cell receptor beta chains from one sample, sequenced in a study of shared clonotypes between healthy human individuals. Using immunoSEQ multiplex PCR, the repertoire was profiled, and TCRdb retains in-frame clones only, with some absent. The sample lists more than 450,000 clones, more than 65% seen once, with roughly 13% in the top ten. Sequenced sample: PBMCs. The receptors derive from a middle-aged woman in good health. Some clones in this sample may be carry-over from other donors' samples. Each CDR3 is given with its conserved first and last residue. A D gene is named only where the DNA matches it firmly. Clone sizes are given selectively: once, few, many, or a class where the clone is expanded.

j_gene: TRBJ1-1
d_gene: -
abundance: -
v_gene: TRBV27
CDR3aa: CASSFGGPTEAFF
CDR3nt: TGTGCCAGCAGTTTTGGTGGTCCGACTGAAGCTTTCTTT

j_gene: TRBJ2-3
d_gene: -
abundance: -
v_gene: TRBV29-1
CDR3aa: CSVVGWGSTDTQYF
CDR3nt: TGCAGCGTGGTGGGATGGGGTAGCACAGATACGCAGTATTTT

j_gene: TRBJ2-1
d_gene: -
abundance: once
v_gene: TRBV7-2
CDR3aa: CASSLFWNPKNEQFF
CDR3nt: TGTGCCAGCAGCTTATTCTGGAACCCCAAGAATGAGCAGTTCTTC

j_gene: TRBJ2-7
d_gene: -
abundance: -
v_gene: TRBV28
CDR3aa: CASSLTGYEQYF
CDR3nt: TGTGCCAGCAGTTTGACAGGCTACGAGCAGTACTTC

j_gene: TRBJ2-3
d_gene: TRBD1
abundance: -
v_gene: TRBV27
CDR3aa: CASSSWTGVDADTQYF
CDR3nt: TGTGCCAGCAGTTCCTGGACAGGGGTGGATGCGGATACGCAGTATTTT

j_gene: TRBJ1-1
d_gene: -
abundance: -
v_gene: TRBV5-1
CDR3aa: CASSLNSGTEAFF
CDR3nt: TGCGCCAGCAGCTTGAATAGCGGGACTGAAGCTTTCTTT

j_gene: TRBJ2-7
d_gene: TRBD2
abundance: many
v_gene: TRBV19
CDR3aa: CASSMTSGSSYEQYF
CDR3nt: TGTGCCAGTAGTATGACTAGCGGGTCCTCCTACGAGCAGTACTTC

j_gene: TRBJ2-5
d_gene: -
abundance: -
v_gene: TRBV4-3
CDR3aa: CASSQAWQETQYF
CDR3nt: TGCGCCAGCAGCCAAGCCTGGCAAGAGACCCAGTACTTC

j_gene: TRBJ2-5
d_gene: -
abundance: -
v_gene: TRBV5-1
CDR3aa: CASSLAVAGQETQYF
CDR3nt: TGCGCCAGCAGCTTGGCCGTTGCGGGGCAAGAGACCCAGTACTTC

j_gene: TRBJ1-1
d_gene: -
abundance: -
v_gene: TRBV7-9
CDR3aa: CASSLIDGGMNTEAFF
CDR3nt: TGTGCCAGCAGCTTAATTGATGGGGGAATGAACACTGAAGCTTTCTTT

j_gene: TRBJ2-3
d_gene: TRBD2
abundance: -
v_gene: TRBV5-1
CDR3aa: CASCVAGEGQGTQYF
CDR3nt: TGCGCCAGCTGTGTCGCGGGAGAGGGGCAGGGTACGCAGTATTTT

j_gene: TRBJ2-2
d_gene: -
abundance: -
v_gene: TRBV28
CDR3aa: CASKGVLNTGELFF
CDR3nt: TGTGCCAGCAAGGGGGTTCTGAACACCGGGGAGCTGTTTTTT

j_gene: TRBJ2-7
d_gene: TRBD1
abundance: few
v_gene: TRBV7-6
CDR3aa: CASSLQQGAYEQYF
CDR3nt: TGTGCCAGCAGCTTACAACAGGGGGCCTACGAGCAGTACTTC

j_gene: TRBJ1-6
d_gene: -
abundance: -
v_gene: TRBV5-6
CDR3aa: CASSRLVVGAGYNSPLHF
CDR3nt: TGTGCCAGCAGCCGCTTGGTTGTGGGGGCCGGCTATAATTCACCCCTCCACTTT

j_gene: TRBJ2-5
d_gene: TRBD2
abundance: -
v_gene: TRBV18
CDR3aa: CASSPPSGRRETQYF
CDR3nt: TGTGCCAGCTCACCACCTAGCGGGAGGAGAGAGACCCAGTACTTC

j_gene: TRBJ1-4
d_gene: -
abundance: -
v_gene: TRBV5-4
CDR3aa: CASSLKMGNEKLFF
CDR3nt: TGTGCCAGCAGCTTGAAAATGGGTAATGAAAAACTGTTTTTT

j_gene: TRBJ2-7
d_gene: TRBD1
abundance: -
v_gene: TRBV5-1
CDR3aa: CASSLVGQGTDEQYF
CDR3nt: TGCGCCAGCAGCTTGGTGGGACAGGGAACCGACGAGCAGTACTTC

j_gene: TRBJ2-7
d_gene: -
abundance: -
v_gene: TRBV6-1
CDR3aa: CASSPVGYEQYF
CDR3nt: TGTGCCAGCTCCCCAGTCGGCTACGAGCAGTACTTC

j_gene: TRBJ2-3
d_gene: TRBD2
abundance: -
v_gene: TRBV5-1
CDR3aa: CASSLAVPSTDTQYF
CDR3nt: TGCGCCAGCAGCCTAGCGGTTCCTAGCACAGATACGCAGTATTTT

j_gene: TRBJ2-3
d_gene: TRBD1
abundance: few
v_gene: TRBV27
CDR3aa: CASSWGKGQGAADTQYF
CDR3nt: TGTGCCAGCAGTTGGGGGAAGGGACAGGGGGCCGCAGATACGCAGTATTTT

j_gene: TRBJ2-1
d_gene: -
abundance: -
v_gene: TRBV5-4
CDR3aa: CASSFSQGAYNEQFF
CDR3nt: TGTGCCAGCAGCTTTTCTCAGGGAGCGTACAATGAGCAGTTCTTC

j_gene: TRBJ2-7
d_gene: TRBD2
abundance: -
v_gene: TRBV11-2
CDR3aa: CASSFAGALYEQYF
CDR3nt: TGTGCCAGCAGCTTTGCGGGAGCCCTCTACGAGCAGTACTTC

j_gene: TRBJ2-1
d_gene: -
abundance: -
v_gene: TRBV19
CDR3aa: CASSTGTSHFF
CDR3nt: TGTGCCAGTAGTACCGGGACCAGCCATTTCTTC

j_gene: TRBJ2-7
d_gene: -
abundance: -
v_gene: TRBV18
CDR3aa: CASSPKLPHEQYF
CDR3nt: TGTGCCAGCTCACCAAAACTTCCTCACGAGCAGTACTTC

j_gene: TRBJ2-7
d_gene: TRBD2
abundance: -
v_gene: TRBV15
CDR3aa: CATSRARGTSGRAYGIRSYEQYF
CDR3nt: TGTGCCACCAGCAGAGCTAGGGGGACTAGCGGGAGGGCCTATGGGATTCGCTCCTACGAGCAGTACTTC

j_gene: TRBJ1-6
d_gene: TRBD1
abundance: -
v_gene: TRBV5-1
CDR3aa: CASSETGGNSPLHF
CDR3nt: TGCGCCAGCAGCGAGACAGGGGGTAACTCACCCCTCCACTTT

j_gene: TRBJ2-3
d_gene: -
abundance: -
v_gene: TRBV7-9
CDR3aa: CASSLAGAGRADTQYF
CDR3nt: TGTGCCAGCAGCTTAGCCGGGGCGGGAAGAGCAGATACGCAGTATTTT

j_gene: TRBJ1-4
d_gene: -
abundance: -
v_gene: TRBV9
CDR3aa: CASSTQGFSNEKLFF
CDR3nt: TGTGCCAGCAGCACACAGGGTTTCTCTAATGAAAAACTGTTTTTT

j_gene: TRBJ1-1
d_gene: -
abundance: -
v_gene: TRBV18
CDR3aa: CASSNSVPGDTEAFF
CDR3nt: TGTGCCAGCTCTAACTCGGTACCGGGGGACACTGAAGCTTTCTTT

j_gene: TRBJ2-3
d_gene: -
abundance: few
v_gene: TRBV10-3
CDR3aa: CAMRGVKDTQYF
CDR3nt: TGTGCCATGAGGGGGGTGAAAGATACGCAGTATTTT

j_gene: TRBJ2-7
d_gene: -
abundance: -
v_gene: TRBV7-9
CDR3aa: CASSTGPYEQYF
CDR3nt: TGTGCCAGCAGCACGGGACCCTACGAGCAGTACTTC

j_gene: TRBJ1-2
d_gene: -
abundance: -
v_gene: TRBV18
CDR3aa: CASSLGGDNYGYTF
CDR3nt: TGTGCCAGCTCCCTGGGAGGGGACAACTATGGCTACACCTTC

j_gene: TRBJ2-5
d_gene: -
abundance: once
v_gene: TRBV7-3
CDR3aa: CASSSRGTPRETQYF
CDR3nt: TGTGCCAGCAGCTCGAGAGGGACACCTCGAGAGACCCAGTACTTC

j_gene: TRBJ2-3
d_gene: TRBD1
abundance: -
v_gene: TRBV14
CDR3aa: CASSQEGQGGYTDTQYF
CDR3nt: TGTGCCAGCAGCCAAGAGGGACAGGGGGGATACACAGATACGCAGTATTTT

j_gene: TRBJ2-1
d_gene: TRBD2
abundance: many
v_gene: TRBV19
CDR3aa: CASSISGLAYNEQFF
CDR3nt: TGTGCCAGTAGTATTTCAGGACTAGCCTACAATGAGCAGTTCTTC

j_gene: TRBJ2-4
d_gene: -
abundance: -
v_gene: TRBV30
CDR3aa: CAWSVSASNIQYF
CDR3nt: TGTGCCTGGAGTGTTTCGGCGTCGAACATTCAGTACTTC

j_gene: TRBJ1-2
d_gene: -
abundance: -
v_gene: TRBV7-3
CDR3aa: CASSLTGSPAWDGYTF
CDR3nt: TGTGCCAGCAGCCTTACGGGGAGCCCGGCCTGGGATGGCTACACCTTC

j_gene: TRBJ1-6
d_gene: -
abundance: -
v_gene: TRBV5-1
CDR3aa: CASSLTDNSPLHF
CDR3nt: TGCGCCAGCAGCTTGACCGACAATTCACCCCTCCACTTT

j_gene: TRBJ2-3
d_gene: TRBD2
abundance: -
v_gene: TRBV18
CDR3aa: CASSPSGKAIDTQYF
CDR3nt: TGTGCCAGCTCACCCAGCGGGAAGGCAATAGATACGCAGTATTTT

j_gene: TRBJ1-5
d_gene: -
abundance: few
v_gene: TRBV6-5
CDR3aa: CASSPTGGSQPQHF
CDR3nt: TGTGCCAGCAGTCCCACAGGAGGCAGCCAGCCCCAGCATTTT

j_gene: TRBJ2-5
d_gene: -
abundance: -
v_gene: TRBV15
CDR3aa: CATSRDRIQETQYF
CDR3nt: TGTGCCACCAGCAGAGACCGGATTCAAGAGACCCAGTACTTC

j_gene: TRBJ1-1
d_gene: -
abundance: -
v_gene: TRBV30
CDR3aa: CAWSVGGRPVAEAFF
CDR3nt: TGTGCCTGGAGTGTCGGGGGACGGCCGGTCGCTGAAGCTTTCTTT

j_gene: TRBJ2-7
d_gene: -
abundance: -
v_gene: TRBV11-2
CDR3aa: CASSLQGYEQYF
CDR3nt: TGTGCCAGCAGCTTACAGGGTTACGAGCAGTACTTC

j_gene: TRBJ2-1
d_gene: -
abundance: -
v_gene: TRBV7-9
CDR3aa: CASSPDGGTIYNEQFF
CDR3nt: TGTGCCAGCAGCCCTGATGGCGGGACAATCTACAATGAGCAGTTCTTC

j_gene: TRBJ1-5
d_gene: -
abundance: -
v_gene: TRBV9
CDR3aa: CASSVDTTQPQHF
CDR3nt: TGTGCCAGCAGCGTAGATACAACCCAGCCCCAGCATTTT

j_gene: TRBJ2-7
d_gene: TRBD2
abundance: -
v_gene: TRBV29-1
CDR3aa: CSVEPGLARTTYEQYF
CDR3nt: TGCAGCGTTGAACCGGGACTAGCGAGAACCACCTACGAGCAGTACTTC

j_gene: TRBJ2-7
d_gene: TRBD1
abundance: -
v_gene: TRBV18
CDR3aa: CASSPTGLDYEQYF
CDR3nt: TGTGCCAGCTCACCGACAGGGCTAGACTACGAGCAGTACTTC

j_gene: TRBJ1-2
d_gene: -
abundance: -
v_gene: TRBV10-3
CDR3aa: CAIRTVGEDYGYTF
CDR3nt: TGTGCCATCAGGACGGTAGGGGAGGACTATGGCTACACCTTC

j_gene: TRBJ2-7
d_gene: TRBD2
abundance: -
v_gene: TRBV11-2
CDR3aa: CASGFPAGGPTYEQYF
CDR3nt: TGTGCCAGCGGATTCCCGGCGGGGGGCCCTACCTACGAGCAGTACTTC

j_gene: TRBJ2-2
d_gene: TRBD2
abundance: -
v_gene: TRBV19
CDR3aa: CASSTMLAGDGELFF
CDR3nt: TGTGCCAGTAGTACAATGCTAGCGGGGGACGGGGAGCTGTTTTTT

j_gene: TRBJ2-7
d_gene: -
abundance: -
v_gene: TRBV7-9
CDR3aa: CASSATRQASYEQYF
CDR3nt: TGTGCCAGCAGCGCCACTCGACAGGCCTCCTACGAGCAGTACTTC

j_gene: TRBJ2-7
d_gene: TRBD2
abundance: -
v_gene: TRBV10-2
CDR3aa: CASRGLASSYEQYF
CDR3nt: TGCGCCAGCAGGGGACTAGCAAGCTCCTACGAGCAGTACTTC

j_gene: TRBJ1-2
d_gene: -
abundance: -
v_gene: TRBV5-1
CDR3aa: CASSLEGRNYGYTF
CDR3nt: TGCGCCAGCAGCTTGGAGGGCAGGAACTATGGCTACACCTTC

j_gene: TRBJ2-2
d_gene: -
abundance: -
v_gene: TRBV6-4
CDR3aa: CASSDSFGQAGELFF
CDR3nt: TGTGCCAGCAGTGACTCGTTTGGCCAGGCCGGGGAGCTGTTTTTT